Below are 22 T cell receptor beta chains sequenced from a single sample in a study of blood T cells in healthy people across ages. Then a second PCR, running roughly 7 to 12 cycles, was carried out with a sample-barcoded 5' primer and a J-beta primer mix. TCRdb called the 5' RACE reads again in MiXCR, with one record for every CDR3 protein. The table records roughly 560,000 distinct CDR3 sequences, more than 20% of them present only once. The same data also contributed to another study, on T cells of mothers and their children.

The sequenced sample consisted of blood. All receptors derive from a boy aged 10-17 years in good health.

The CDR3 nucleotides are TGTGCCAGCAGCCTCCGGTTCTGGGGACAGGGGACAAATCAGCCCCAGCATTTT. Translated: CASSLRFWGQGTNQPQHF. The J gene is TRBJ1-5, the V gene TRBV12-3 or TRBV12-4; 10 bases are shared with TRBD1. The CDR3 loop spans 18 amino acids. The V and J ends lost 6 bases and 4 bases, in that order; junction bases with no gene match: 15.

The gene calls are TRBV28 and TRBJ2-5; a weak D match, TRBD2 (5 bases). Looked up from germline, CDR1 is MDHEN and CDR2 is SYDVKM. There are 12 residues in the CDR3. This CDR3 reads CVAGGLQETQYF. The CDR3 coding sequence is TGTGTCGCCGGCGGACTTCAAGAGACCCAGTACTTC.

This clonotype came up a few times. The rearrangement links TRBV7-2 to TRBJ2-4, with 7 bases aligning to TRBD2. J lost 0 bases, V lost 8 bases, and 7 bases had no gene match. Germline V CDR1 and CDR2: SGHTA, FQGNSA. The CDR3 contains 15 residues. The CDR3 coding sequence is TGTGCCAGCGCGGGGGTCTCCCGAGCCAAAAACATTCAGTACTTC. This encodes CASAGVSRAKNIQYF.

This clonotype was observed a handful of times. The gene calls are TRBV12-3 or TRBV12-4 and TRBJ2-5, with unresolved D. The CDR3 sequence is 13 residues long. V gave up 5 bases and J gave up 3 bases, with 10 bases separating them. The CDR3 region is CASSERAKETQYF. For the CDR3, the DNA is TGTGCCAGCAGTGAAAGGGCTAAAGAGACCCAGTACTTC.

V is TRBV7-9 and J is TRBJ2-5; maybe TRBD2 (5 bases). The assigned J gene may be wrong: the sequence end matches TRBJ2-7 better. This CDR3 has 18 amino acids. Germline CDR1 and CDR2: SEHNR and FQNEAQ (reference sequence). The CDR3 is CASSLSVSSGPLAYEQYF. The CDR3 bases are TGTGCCAGCAGCCTTAGTGTCTCAAGCGGCCCTTTGGCCTACGAGCAGTACTTC.

J is TRBJ2-2 and V is TRBV20-1, with TRBD2 identical over 10 bases. Germline V gene lookup returns CDR1 DFQATT and CDR2 SNEGSKA (reference sequence). The ends lost 2 bases at V and 5 bases at J; junction bases unmatched: 17. This CDR3 has 19 residues. The CDR3 region is CSARSLAGDGVSVTGELFF. The CDR3 DNA is TGCAGTGCTAGAAGTCTAGCGGGAGATGGGGTGTCGGTTACCGGGGAGCTGTTTTTT.

This sequence joins TRBV11-2 and TRBJ1-2; D is ambiguous. Trimming shortened V by 5 bases and J by 8 bases, and 21 bases separated the two germline ends. This CDR3 region has 15 residues. CDR1 is SGHAT, CDR2 FQNNGV, per germline. CDR3: CASSPLEYFTRGYTF. The CDR3 DNA reads TGTGCCAGCAGCCCCCTAGAGTACTTTACTCGGGGCTACACCTTC.

J is TRBJ1-2 and V is TRBV11-2, with D tentatively TRBD1 (5 bases). CDR1 SGHAT and CDR2 FQNNGV come from the germline V gene. The CDR3 is 15 amino acids. Trimming took 1 base from V and 4 from J, leaving 13 bases between them. The CDR3 coding sequence is TGTGCCAGCAGCTTAGGCTTGGGGGGACTCTATGGCTACACCTTC. Protein sequence: CASSLGLGGLYGYTF.

The sample holds a few counts of this clonotype. V usage is TRBV11-2 and J usage is TRBJ2-2; D not resolved. The CDR3 sequence is 12 residues long. Germline V CDR1 and CDR2: SGHAT, FQNNGV. V lost 5 bases and J 3 bases, leaving 4 bases between the germline ends. The CDR3 loop is CASSAHTGELFF. The CDR3 DNA reads as TGTGCCAGCAGCGCTCACACCGGGGAGCTGTTTTTT.

V and J are TRBV19 and TRBJ1-4, with D tentatively TRBD1 (5 bases). Germline-derived CDR1 and CDR2 are LNHDA and SQIVND (reference sequence). This CDR3 spans 16 amino acids. Trimming took off 5 bases at V and 0 bases at J, with 13 bases between the two ends. CDR3: CASSLPGTATNEKLFF. The CDR3, as DNA: TGTGCCAGTAGTTTGCCGGGGACCGCAACTAATGAAAAACTGTTTTTT.

A few counts support this clonotype. The chain is built from TRBV7-9 and TRBJ2-5; a weak D match, TRBD2 (7 bases). The J call may be incorrect, as the DNA end agrees better with TRBJ2-1. CDR1 and CDR2 from the germline V gene are SEHNR and FQNEAQ (reference sequence). The CDR3 runs 14 residues. CDR3 amino acids: CASSEGGGDNEQFF. The CDR3 nucleotides read TGTGCCAGCAGCGAAGGGGGGGGAGACAATGAGCAGTTCTTC.

The chain uses TRBV18 and TRBJ2-7; 8 bases align to TRBD1. Germline V gene sequence: CDR1 KGHSH, CDR2 LQKENI. The CDR3 totals 16 residues. Trimming removed 5 bases from V and 6 bases from J; junction bases left unmatched: 15. CDR3 loop: CASSLVEGTGGREQYF. DNA for the CDR3: TGTGCCAGCTCATTAGTCGAGGGGACAGGAGGGCGCGAGCAGTACTTC. Filled out from reference TRBV18 and TRBJ2-7, the complete variable domain reads NAGVMQNPRHLVRRRGQEARLRCSPMKGHSHVYWYRQLPEEGLKFMVYLQKENIIDESGMPKERFSAEFPKEGPSILRIQQVVRGDSAAYFCASSLVEGTGGREQYFGPGTRLTVT.

The V and J genes are TRBV7-2 and TRBJ1-6; D ambiguous. CDR3 length: 17 residues. Trimming shortened V by 1 base and J by 7 bases, and 17 bases separated the two germline ends. The germline CDR1 and CDR2 sequences are SGHTA and FQGNSA. CDR3 sequence (DNA): TGTGCCAGCAGCTTAGAGGGCCAGAGCCGACCGAATTCACCCCTCCACTTT. Encoded protein: CASSLEGQSRPNSPLHF. Using reference TRBV7-2 and TRBJ1-6 for the parts outside the CDR3, the full variable domain is GAGVSQSPSNKVTEKGKDVELRCDPISGHTALYWYRQSLGQGLEFLIYFQGNSAPDKSGLPSDRFSAERTGGSVSTLTIQRTQQEDSAVYLCASSLEGQSRPNSPLHFGNGTRLTVT.

Ten or more counts support this clonotype. The chain employs TRBV20-1 and TRBJ1-2, with 8 bases fitting TRBD1. The CDR3 runs to 14 residues. V was pared by 4 bases and J by 3 bases, with 7 bases of the junction left unmatched. The V gene's germline CDR1 is DFQATT and CDR2 SNEGSKA (reference sequence). CDR3 coding DNA: TGCAGTGCTATGTCTCAACAGGGGGACTATGGCTACACCTTC. Amino acid sequence: CSAMSQQGDYGYTF.

The gene calls are TRBV7-8 and TRBJ1-2, with 10 bases that match TRBD1. Germline assignment: CDR1 SGHVS and CDR2 FQNEAQ. The CDR3 loop spans 16 amino acids. Trimming at V came to 5 bases and at J to 1 base, leaving 7 bases not matched to a gene. The CDR3 is CASSPYRDRGNYGYTF. The CDR3, as DNA: TGTGCCAGCAGCCCCTACCGGGACAGGGGTAACTATGGCTACACCTTC.

The V gene is TRBV5-1, the J gene TRBJ1-1; D may be TRBD1 (6 bases). Germline V gene sequence: CDR1 SGHRS, CDR2 YFSETQ. This CDR3 is 15 amino acids long. V was pared by 4 bases and J by 4 bases, with 17 bases between. The CDR3 sequence: CASSLEGQVITEAFF. The CDR3 DNA sequence: TGCGCCAGCAGCCTCGAGGGACAAGTTATCACTGAAGCTTTCTTT.

This clonotype was counted a few times. The rearrangement links TRBV29-1 to TRBJ1-1; D not certain. The V and J ends lost 4 bases and 2 bases respectively, with 11 bases between them. This CDR3 is built from 13 residues. Germline lookup yields CDR1 SQVTM and CDR2 ANQGSEA. The CDR3 nucleotides are TGCAGCGTTGGTCAGGTAATAAACACTGAAGCTTTCTTT. This codes for CSVGQVINTEAFF.

This chain uses TRBV29-1 with TRBJ2-1; 7 bases map to TRBD2. The DNA end favors TRBJ2-5, so the J call may be wrong. The CDR3 runs to 15 residues. The germline gives CDR1 SQVTM, CDR2 ANQGSEA. CDR3 loop: CSVLDSVGLVETQYF. The CDR3 DNA follows: TGCAGCGTTTTGGATAGTGTTGGACTAGTCGAGACCCAGTACTTC.

The chain uses TRBV12-3 or TRBV12-4 and TRBJ1-5, with D perhaps matching TRBD1 (6 bases). V lost 6 bases to trimming and J lost 4 bases, with 10 bases between them. This CDR3 is 13 amino acids long. CDR3 coding DNA: TGTGCCAGCAGCGGACAGTCTAATCAGCCCCAGCATTTT. It encodes CASSGQSNQPQHF.

The V call is TRBV4-3, the J call TRBJ2-2, with D unclear. V lost 1 base and J 4 bases, leaving 10 bases between the germline ends. Germline CDR1 is LGHNA and CDR2 is YSLEER. There are 15 residues in the CDR3. The CDR3 here is CASSQVYRSTGELFF. The CDR3 nucleotides read TGCGCCAGCAGCCAAGTATACAGATCCACCGGGGAGCTGTTTTTT.

For the CDR3, the DNA is TGCGCCAGCAGCCAAGCGTTGCGAGCCGGGGAGCTGTTTTTT. Amino acid sequence: CASSQALRAGELFF. J is TRBJ2-2 and V is TRBV4-3; D is unclear. This CDR3 spans 14 amino acids. Per germline, CDR1 LGHNA and CDR2 YSLEER. V shed 1 base and J shed 6 bases, with 9 bases lying between them.

The chain employs TRBV20-1 and TRBJ2-5, with TRBD2 identical over 9 bases. Trimming removed 6 bases from V and 5 bases from J; junction bases left unmatched: 16. The CDR3 runs 16 residues. Germline lookup yields CDR1 DFQATT and CDR2 SNEGSKA (reference sequence). This chain's CDR3 is CSANLEGLARGETQYF. CDR3 in DNA: TGCAGTGCCAACCTGGAGGGACTAGCCCGAGGGGAGACCCAGTACTTC.